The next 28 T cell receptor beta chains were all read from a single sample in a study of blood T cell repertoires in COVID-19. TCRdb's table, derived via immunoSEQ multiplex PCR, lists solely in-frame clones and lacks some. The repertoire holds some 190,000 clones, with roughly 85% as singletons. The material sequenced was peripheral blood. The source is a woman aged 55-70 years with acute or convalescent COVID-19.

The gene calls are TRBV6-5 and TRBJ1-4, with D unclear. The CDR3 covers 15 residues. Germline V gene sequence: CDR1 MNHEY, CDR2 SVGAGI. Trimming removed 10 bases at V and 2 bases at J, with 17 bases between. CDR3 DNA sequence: TGTGCCACTCGACTGTACGAGCAGACTAATGAAAAACTGTTTTTT. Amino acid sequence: CATRLYEQTNEKLFF.

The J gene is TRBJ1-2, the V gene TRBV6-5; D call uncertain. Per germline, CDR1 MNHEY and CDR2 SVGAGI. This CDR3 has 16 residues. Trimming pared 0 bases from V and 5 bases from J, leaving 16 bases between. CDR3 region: CASSYSPSDAIYGYTF. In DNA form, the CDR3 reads TGTGCCAGCAGTTACTCGCCCAGCGATGCCATTTATGGCTACACCTTC.

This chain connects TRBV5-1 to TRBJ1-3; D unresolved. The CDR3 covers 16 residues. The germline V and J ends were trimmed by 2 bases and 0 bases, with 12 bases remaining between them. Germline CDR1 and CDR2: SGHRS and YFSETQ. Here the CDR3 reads CASSFLASSSGNTIYF. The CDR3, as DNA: TGCGCCAGCAGCTTCCTGGCATCGTCCTCTGGAAACACCATATATTTT.

CDR3 nucleotides: TGTGCCAGCTCTTCGGGGGGGAACACTGAAGCTTTCTTT. Translation gives CASSSGGNTEAFF. The chain couples TRBV18 to TRBJ1-1; a possible D gene is TRBD1 (5 bases). This CDR3 spans 13 amino acids. The germline gives CDR1 KGHSH, CDR2 LQKENI. Trimming took off 6 bases at V and 1 base at J, with 9 bases between the two ends.

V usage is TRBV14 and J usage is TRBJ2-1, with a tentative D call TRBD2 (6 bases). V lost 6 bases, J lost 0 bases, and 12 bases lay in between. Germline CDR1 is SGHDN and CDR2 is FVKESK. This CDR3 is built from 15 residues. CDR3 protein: CASRPGLLSYNEQFF. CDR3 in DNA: TGTGCCAGCAGGCCGGGACTCCTCTCCTACAATGAGCAGTTCTTC.

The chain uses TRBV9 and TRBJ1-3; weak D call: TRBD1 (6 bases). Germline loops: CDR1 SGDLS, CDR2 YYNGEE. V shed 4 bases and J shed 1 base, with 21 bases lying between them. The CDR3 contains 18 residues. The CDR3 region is CASSPSGAGPRSGNTIYF. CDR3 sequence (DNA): TGTGCCAGCAGCCCCTCAGGGGCCGGGCCCCGGTCTGGAAACACCATATATTTT.

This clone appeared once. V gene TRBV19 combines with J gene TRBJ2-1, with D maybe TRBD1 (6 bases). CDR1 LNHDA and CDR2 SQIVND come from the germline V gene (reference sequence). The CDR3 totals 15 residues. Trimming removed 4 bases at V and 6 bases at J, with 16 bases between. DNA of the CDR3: TGTGCCAGTAGTACCTCTATCGGACAGCTCAATGAGCAGTTCTTC. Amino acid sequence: CASSTSIGQLNEQFF.

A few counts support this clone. This CDR3 reads CASSYLAGRRGNEQFF. In DNA form, the CDR3 reads TGTGCCAGCAGTTACCTAGCGGGACGAAGGGGCAATGAGCAGTTCTTC. This chain joins TRBV6-5 and TRBJ2-1; 9 bases are shared with TRBD2. Germline CDR1 MNHEY, CDR2 SVGAGI. The CDR3 spans 16 residues. Losses at the gene ends were 2 bases for V and 6 bases for J; bases not matched to a gene: 8.

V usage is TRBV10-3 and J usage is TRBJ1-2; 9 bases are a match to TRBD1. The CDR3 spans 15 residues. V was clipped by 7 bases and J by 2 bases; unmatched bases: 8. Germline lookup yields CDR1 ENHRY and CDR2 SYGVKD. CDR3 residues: CAITGGDRDNYGYTF. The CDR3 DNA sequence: TGTGCCATCACGGGAGGGGACAGGGACAACTATGGCTACACCTTC.

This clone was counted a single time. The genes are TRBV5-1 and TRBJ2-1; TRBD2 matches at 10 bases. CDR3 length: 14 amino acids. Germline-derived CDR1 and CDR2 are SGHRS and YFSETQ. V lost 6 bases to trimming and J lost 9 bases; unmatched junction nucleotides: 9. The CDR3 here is CASKASGSGGEQFF. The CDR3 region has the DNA TGCGCCAGCAAGGCTAGCGGGAGTGGCGGTGAGCAGTTCTTC.

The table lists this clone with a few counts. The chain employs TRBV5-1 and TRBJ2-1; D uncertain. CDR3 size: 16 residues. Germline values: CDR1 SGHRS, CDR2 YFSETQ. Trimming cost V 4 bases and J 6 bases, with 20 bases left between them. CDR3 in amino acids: CASSPQAAGSSNEQFF. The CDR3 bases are TGCGCCAGCAGCCCGCAGGCTGCAGGCAGCTCCAATGAGCAGTTCTTC.

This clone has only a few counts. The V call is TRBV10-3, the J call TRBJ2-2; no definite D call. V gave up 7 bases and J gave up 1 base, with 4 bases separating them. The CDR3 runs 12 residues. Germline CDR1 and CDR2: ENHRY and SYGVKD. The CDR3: CAINGNTGELFF. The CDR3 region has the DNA TGTGCCATCAACGGGAACACCGGGGAGCTGTTTTTT.

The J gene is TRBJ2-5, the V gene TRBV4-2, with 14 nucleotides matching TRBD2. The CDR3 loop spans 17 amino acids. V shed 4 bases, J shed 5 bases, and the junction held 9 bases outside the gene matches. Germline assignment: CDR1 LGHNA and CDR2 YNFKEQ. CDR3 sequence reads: CASSPRLAGGAGETQYF. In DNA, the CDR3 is TGTGCCAGCAGCCCCCGACTAGCGGGAGGGGCGGGGGAGACCCAGTACTTC.

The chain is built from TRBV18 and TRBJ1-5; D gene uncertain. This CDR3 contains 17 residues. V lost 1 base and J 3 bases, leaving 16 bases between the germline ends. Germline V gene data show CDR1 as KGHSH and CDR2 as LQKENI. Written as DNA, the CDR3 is TGTGCCAGCTCACCACGAGTAGTGGCAGGCCACAATCAGCCCCAGCATTTT. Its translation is CASSPRVVAGHNQPQHF.

The CDR3 loop is CASSVASGLNTGELFF. DNA of the CDR3: TGTGCCAGCAGCGTAGCTTCGGGACTCAACACCGGGGAGCTGTTTTTT. V is TRBV9 and J is TRBJ2-2, with D perhaps matching TRBD2 (6 bases). Germline loops: CDR1 SGDLS, CDR2 YYNGEE. CDR3 length: 16 amino acids. V lost 0 bases, J lost 2 bases, and 11 bases lay in between.

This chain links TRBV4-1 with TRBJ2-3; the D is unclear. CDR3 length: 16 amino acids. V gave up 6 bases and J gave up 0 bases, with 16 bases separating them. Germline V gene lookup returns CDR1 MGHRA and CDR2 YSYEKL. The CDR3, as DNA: TGCGCCAGCAGTCCCCCCCAGACCGGGAGCACAGATACGCAGTATTTT. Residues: CASSPPQTGSTDTQYF.

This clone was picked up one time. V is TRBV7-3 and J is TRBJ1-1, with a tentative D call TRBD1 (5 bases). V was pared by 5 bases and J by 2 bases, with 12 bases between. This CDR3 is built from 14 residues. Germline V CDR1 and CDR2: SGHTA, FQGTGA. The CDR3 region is CASSPQGLNTEAFF. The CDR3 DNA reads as TGTGCCAGCAGCCCTCAGGGCCTAAACACTGAAGCTTTCTTT.

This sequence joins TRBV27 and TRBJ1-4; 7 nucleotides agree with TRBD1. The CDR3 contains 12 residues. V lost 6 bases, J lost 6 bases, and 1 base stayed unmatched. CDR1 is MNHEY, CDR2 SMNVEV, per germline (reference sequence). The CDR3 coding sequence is TGTGCCAGCAGCGGACAGGATGAAAAACTGTTTTTT. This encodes CASSGQDEKLFF.

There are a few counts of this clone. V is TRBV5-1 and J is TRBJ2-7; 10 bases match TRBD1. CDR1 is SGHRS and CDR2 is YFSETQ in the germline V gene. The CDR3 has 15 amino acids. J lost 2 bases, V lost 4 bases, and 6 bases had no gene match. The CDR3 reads CASSPQGQGAYEQYF. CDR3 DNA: TGCGCCAGCAGCCCACAAGGACAGGGGGCCTACGAGCAGTACTTC.

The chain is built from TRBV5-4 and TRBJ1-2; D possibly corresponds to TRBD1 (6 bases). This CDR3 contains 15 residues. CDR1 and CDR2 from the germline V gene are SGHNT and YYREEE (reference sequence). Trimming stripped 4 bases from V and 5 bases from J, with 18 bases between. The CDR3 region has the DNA TGTGCCAGCAGCGGGACACCGACTGGGTCGTATGGCTACACCTTC. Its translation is CASSGTPTGSYGYTF.

The DNA of the CDR3 is TGTGCCAGCAGCTTACCCGGGAGGACAGATACGCAGTATTTT. Its translation is CASSLPGRTDTQYF. The rearrangement links TRBV7-9 to TRBJ2-3, with 7 bases fitting TRBD2. V lost 2 bases to trimming and J lost 3 bases; unmatched junction nucleotides: 2. The CDR3 runs to 14 residues. Germline lookup yields CDR1 SEHNR and CDR2 FQNEAQ (reference sequence). Drawing the rest from reference TRBV7-9 and TRBJ2-3, the complete variable domain is DTGVSQNPRHKITKRGQNVTFRCDPISEHNRLYWYRQTLGQGPEFLTYFQNEAQLEKSRLLSDRFSAERPKGSFSTLEIQRTEQGDSAMYLCASSLPGRTDTQYFGPGTRLTVL.

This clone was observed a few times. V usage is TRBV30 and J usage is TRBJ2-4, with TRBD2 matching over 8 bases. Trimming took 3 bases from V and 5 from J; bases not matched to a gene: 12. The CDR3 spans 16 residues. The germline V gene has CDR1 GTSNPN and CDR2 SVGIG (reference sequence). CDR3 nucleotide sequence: TGTGCCTGGAGACCCAAAGACACGGGAGGGCAAAACATTCAGTACTTC. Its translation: CAWRPKDTGGQNIQYF.

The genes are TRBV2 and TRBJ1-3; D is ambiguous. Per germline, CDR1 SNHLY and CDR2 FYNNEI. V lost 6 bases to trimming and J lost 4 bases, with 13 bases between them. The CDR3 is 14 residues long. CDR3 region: CASRPTVLGNTIYF. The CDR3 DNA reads TGTGCCAGCAGACCTACAGTTCTCGGAAACACCATATATTTT.

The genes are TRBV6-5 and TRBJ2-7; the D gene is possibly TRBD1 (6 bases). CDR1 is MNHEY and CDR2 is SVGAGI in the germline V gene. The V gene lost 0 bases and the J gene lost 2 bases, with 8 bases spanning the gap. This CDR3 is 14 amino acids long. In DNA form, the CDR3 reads TGTGCCAGCAGTTACTCGGGGGCAGCCTACGAGCAGTACTTC. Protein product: CASSYSGAAYEQYF.

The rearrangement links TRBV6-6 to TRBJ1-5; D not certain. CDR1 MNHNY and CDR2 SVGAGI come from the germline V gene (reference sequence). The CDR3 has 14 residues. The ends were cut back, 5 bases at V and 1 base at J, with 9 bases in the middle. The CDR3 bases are TGTGCCAGCAGTGGTTTCCAGAGCAATCAGCCCCAGCATTTT. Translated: CASSGFQSNQPQHF.

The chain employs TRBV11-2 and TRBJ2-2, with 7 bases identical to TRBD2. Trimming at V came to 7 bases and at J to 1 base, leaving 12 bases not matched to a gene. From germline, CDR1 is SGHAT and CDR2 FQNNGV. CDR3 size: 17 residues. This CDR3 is CASNPKGLAVNTGELFF. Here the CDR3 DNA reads TGTGCCAGCAACCCTAAAGGGCTAGCGGTGAACACCGGGGAGCTGTTTTTT.

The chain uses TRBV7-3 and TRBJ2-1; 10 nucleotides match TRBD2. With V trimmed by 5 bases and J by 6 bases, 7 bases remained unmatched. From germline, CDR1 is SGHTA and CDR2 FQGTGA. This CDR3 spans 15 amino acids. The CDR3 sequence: CASSQLAGGFNEQFF. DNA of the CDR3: TGTGCCAGCAGCCAGTTAGCGGGAGGTTTCAATGAGCAGTTCTTC.

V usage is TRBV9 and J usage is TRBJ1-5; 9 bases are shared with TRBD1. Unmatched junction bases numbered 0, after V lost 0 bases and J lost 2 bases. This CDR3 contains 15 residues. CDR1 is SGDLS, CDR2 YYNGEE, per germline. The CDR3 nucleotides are TGTGCCAGCAGCGTAGGGGACAGGGGCAATCAGCCCCAGCATTTT. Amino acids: CASSVGDRGNQPQHF.